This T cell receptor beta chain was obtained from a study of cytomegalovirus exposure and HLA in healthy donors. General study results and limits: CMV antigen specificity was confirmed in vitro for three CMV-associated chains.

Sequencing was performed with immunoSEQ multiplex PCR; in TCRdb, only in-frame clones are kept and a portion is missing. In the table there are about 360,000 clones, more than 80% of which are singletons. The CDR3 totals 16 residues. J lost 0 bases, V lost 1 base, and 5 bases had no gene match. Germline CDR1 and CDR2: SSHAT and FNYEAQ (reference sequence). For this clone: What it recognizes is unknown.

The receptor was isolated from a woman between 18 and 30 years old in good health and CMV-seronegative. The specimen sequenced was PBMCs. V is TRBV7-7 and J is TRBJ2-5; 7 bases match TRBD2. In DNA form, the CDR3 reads TGTGCCAGCAGCTTAGAGTTGCGGGGGAACCAAGAGACCCAGTACTTC. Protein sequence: CASSLELRGNQETQYF.